A selection of T cell receptor beta chains follows, all from one sample in a study of PD-L1 blockade in urothelial cancer. Clones were read by immunoSEQ multiplex PCR, and TCRdb kept only the in-frame ones, dropping some. Here the sample spans about 23,000 clones, around 91% being singletons. This specimen consisted of PBMCs, obtained around atezolizumab (anti-PD-L1) treatment. The receptors come from a woman aged 55-69 years with urothelial cancer. Both conserved end residues are part of each CDR3. D genes are given only for firm matches.

>TRBV28|TRBD1|TRBJ2-7
CASSSVGQGTYEQYF
TGTGCCAGCAGCTCCGTCGGACAGGGGACCTACGAGCAGTACTTC
>TRBV28|.|TRBJ1-2
CASSPGVYGYTF
TGTGCCAGCAGCCCAGGGGTCTATGGCTACACCTTC
>TRBV7-9|TRBD1|TRBJ2-7
CASSSTGNPYEQYF
TGTGCCAGCAGCTCGACAGGGAACCCCTACGAGCAGTACTTC
>TRBV9|TRBD2|TRBJ2-7
CASSGSSGSVDEQYF
TGTGCCAGCAGCGGGAGTAGCGGGAGCGTGGACGAGCAGTACTTC
>TRBV19|TRBD1|TRBJ1-1
CASSIGHDRGRLVNTEAFF
TGTGCCAGTAGTATAGGGCATGACAGGGGACGTCTTGTGAACACTGAAGCTTTCTTT
>TRBV19|TRBD1|TRBJ2-3
CASSMGQGRGDTQYF
TGTGCCAGTAGCATGGGACAGGGGCGTGGGGATACGCAGTATTTT
>TRBV28|TRBD1|TRBJ1-1
CASSRPGQDTSNEF
TGTGCCAGCAGTCGTCCGGGACAGGATACATCGAACGAATTT
>TRBV19|.|TRBJ2-5
CASSRGRAGVTKETQYF
TGTGCCAGTAGCCGGGGGAGGGCAGGGGTGACGAAAGAGACCCAGTACTTC
>TRBV28|TRBD1|TRBJ1-5
CASSLPTGGGNQPQHF
TGTGCCAGCAGTTTACCTACAGGGGGGGGTAATCAGCCCCAGCATTTT
>TRBV20-1|.|TRBJ2-5
CSGPRETQYF
TGCAGTGGCCCGAGAGAGACCCAGTACTTC